This record covers a single T cell receptor (beta chain). In the study's own analysis: Scientists estimated how many nucleated cells there were by amplifying reference gene primers. Sequenced by immunoSEQ multiplex PCR; TCRdb stores in-frame clones only, minus some. The V and J calls and clone size are taken from that table; D and trimming were inferred from the DNA. The sample carries roughly 150,000 clones, around 82% recorded once. This record comes from a study of blood T cell repertoires in COVID-19. Study in general: Sites across the United States, Italy and Spain contributed samples from acute and convalescent COVID-19. Sources were T cells, B-cell-depleted T cells, or PBMCs; the material itself was cDNA or gDNA.

Trimming shortened V by 3 bases and J by 9 bases, and 9 bases separated the two germline ends. CDR3 length: 12 amino acids. Germline values: CDR1 DFQATT, CDR2 SNEGSKA (reference sequence). The clonotype was recovered from a woman of 80 years or more with acute or convalescent COVID-19. V is TRBV20-1 and J is TRBJ1-6; D gene ambiguous. The sequencing input was peripheral blood. The CDR3 spells CSASDGGSPLHF. CDR3 in DNA: TGCAGTGCTAGTGACGGCGGTTCACCCCTCCACTTT.